Below are 16 T cell receptor beta chains sequenced from a single sample in a study of metastatic and nonmetastatic thyroid tumors. TCRdb used MiXCR to call clones anew from the PCR reads. The sample has tens of thousands of clones; around 14% are singletons. All patients reached thyroid surgery having received no treatment beforehand. Sequenced sample: blood. All receptors derive from a male donor with papillary thyroid cancer or a benign thyroid nodule (not recorded which). Some clones in this sample may be carry-over from other donors' samples.

Many counts were recorded for this clone. This chain connects TRBV12-3 or TRBV12-4 to TRBJ1-1; 7 bases fit TRBD1. The CDR3 extends over 13 amino acids. The ends lost 7 bases at V and 1 base at J; junction bases unmatched: 3. This chain's CDR3 is CASTTGENTEAFF. In DNA form, the CDR3 reads TGTGCCAGCACTACAGGGGAGAACACTGAAGCTTTCTTT.

A few counts support this clone. The junction departs from the called germline gene at one end, perhaps through a read error. The chain employs TRBV28 and TRBJ2-5, with D uncertain. This CDR3 has 12 residues. In germline, CDR1 is MDHEN, CDR2 SYDVKM. The CDR3 DNA reads as TGTGCCAGCATTTTAAAAAAGGAGACCCGGTACTTC. It encodes CASILKKETRYF.

This clone was seen ten or more times. V gene TRBV20-1 combines with J gene TRBJ2-1, with 10 bases matching TRBD2. Germline V CDR1 and CDR2: DFQATT, SNEGSKA (reference sequence). V was clipped by 0 bases and J by 8 bases; unmatched bases: 7. The CDR3 consists of 15 residues. Here the CDR3 reads CSARDLSGRADEQFF. DNA for the CDR3: TGCAGTGCTAGAGATTTGAGCGGGAGGGCCGATGAGCAGTTCTTC.

The table lists this clone with many counts. The V and J genes are TRBV19 and TRBJ2-3, with TRBD2 matching 8 bases. The germline V gene encodes CDR1 LNHDA and CDR2 SQIVND (reference sequence). V shed 6 bases and J 6 bases; nucleotides not matched to a gene: 8. This CDR3 has 14 amino acids. The CDR3 reads CASSWGLDLDTQYF. DNA of the CDR3: TGTGCCAGTAGCTGGGGACTAGATCTGGATACGCAGTATTTT.

This clone was detected ten times or more. This chain joins TRBV30 and TRBJ2-3; 13 nucleotides match TRBD2. Germline CDR1 and CDR2: GTSNPN and SVGIG (reference sequence). The CDR3 contains 17 residues. Losses at the gene ends were 6 bases for V and 0 bases for J; bases not matched to a gene: 9. CDR3 bases: TGTGCCTGTGTCCCCGGGACTAGCGGGATTAGCACAGATACGCAGTATTTT. It translates to CACVPGTSGISTDTQYF.

This clone was seen many times. The chain links TRBV6-1 to TRBJ1-1, with D maybe TRBD1 (5 bases). The CDR3 is 13 residues long. Per the germline V gene, CDR1 is MNHNS and CDR2 is SASEGT. Trimming took off 7 bases at V and 0 bases at J, with 9 bases between the two ends. The CDR3 sequence is CASKRQMNTEAFF. The DNA of the CDR3 is TGTGCCAGCAAGCGACAGATGAACACTGAAGCTTTCTTT.

This clone was counted ten times or more. V and J are TRBV11-2 and TRBJ1-6, with D unresolved. The CDR3 spans 15 residues. V shed 0 bases and J shed 10 bases, with 13 bases lying between them. Germline assignment: CDR1 SGHAT and CDR2 FQNNGV. The CDR3 DNA reads TGTGCCAGCAGCTTAGATCATACGGCGGGATCACCCCTCCACTTT. It translates to CASSLDHTAGSPLHF.

This chain links TRBV11-2 with TRBJ1-1, with a weak D call TRBD1 (5 bases). V lost 1 base and J lost 0, with 15 bases in between. This CDR3 is built from 17 residues. The germline CDR1 and CDR2 sequences are SGHAT and FQNNGV. The DNA for the CDR3 is TGTGCCAGCAGCTTAGGTCCAGGGCACAGCCTGAACACTGAAGCTTTCTTT. This translates into CASSLGPGHSLNTEAFF.

There are many counts of this clone. The chain couples TRBV20-1 to TRBJ1-5, with 8 positions matching TRBD1. Trimming removed 0 bases from V and 0 bases from J; junction bases left unmatched: 7. CDR3 size: 17 residues. Germline CDR1 reads DFQATT; CDR2 reads SNEGSKA (reference sequence). The CDR3 DNA follows: TGCAGTGCTAGAGACCCCGGACAGGGTGTTAGCAATCAGCCCCAGCATTTT. Translated, it gives CSARDPGQGVSNQPQHF.

This clone appeared many times. The J gene is TRBJ2-1, the V gene TRBV7-8; maybe TRBD2 (5 bases). Germline lookup yields CDR1 SGHVS and CDR2 FQNEAQ. The length of the CDR3 is 12 residues. CDR3 DNA: TGTGCGAGCGAGGGTTCCTACAATGAGCAGTTCTTC. Protein: CASEGSYNEQFF.

This clone was seen ten or more times. The chain has TRBV28 and TRBJ2-3; D is undetermined. CDR3 size: 14 residues. V gave up 3 bases and J gave up 9 bases, with 16 bases separating them. Germline loops: CDR1 MDHEN, CDR2 SYDVKM. Written as DNA, the CDR3 is TGTGCCAGCAGTTTTGGTCGGAGCGTATTAACGCAGTATTTT. Protein sequence: CASSFGRSVLTQYF.

This clone showed up many times. J is TRBJ1-2 and V is TRBV28, with no clear D. The CDR3 spans 15 residues. V was trimmed by 2 bases and J by 8 bases, leaving 18 bases between them. Germline CDR1 reads MDHEN; CDR2 reads SYDVKM. CDR3 loop: CASSLQTRAGGGYTF. CDR3 sequence (DNA): TGTGCCAGCAGTTTACAAACCCGGGCCGGAGGCGGCTACACCTTC.

This clone appeared many times. The V and J genes are TRBV6-1 and TRBJ1-1; D might be TRBD1 (6 bases). Between the trimmed V and J ends, which lost 5 bases and 2 bases, there was a span of 15 bases. The V gene's germline CDR1 is MNHNS and CDR2 SASEGT. The CDR3 contains 15 residues. DNA of the CDR3: TGTGCCAGCAGTCCTGCCGGACAGAGTAACACTGAAGCTTTCTTT. Translated, it gives CASSPAGQSNTEAFF.

This clone was found many times. The CDR3: CAWILFPGENTEAFF. The CDR3 nucleotides read TGTGCCTGGATTCTATTTCCGGGAGAGAACACTGAAGCTTTCTTT. The chain joins TRBV30 to TRBJ1-1; D gene uncertain. The CDR3 sequence is 15 residues long. Germline-derived CDR1 and CDR2 are GTSNPN and SVGIG (reference sequence). The germline V and J ends were trimmed by 4 bases and 1 base, with 16 bases remaining between them.

As regards this clone: A much larger clone differs from this one at a single base, so this may be a read error. The chain couples TRBV29-1 to TRBJ2-7; D is perhaps TRBD1 or TRBD2 (5 bases each). CDR1 is SQVTM, CDR2 ANQGSEA, per germline. Trimming pared 7 bases from V and 3 bases from J, leaving 16 bases between. The CDR3 contains 13 residues. In DNA form, the CDR3 reads TGCAGCGCCCGAGGGGCATGGGGCTACGAGCAGTACTTC. Amino acid sequence: CSARGAWGYEQYF.

This clone came up many times. V usage is TRBV7-8 and J usage is TRBJ2-5; 7 positions match TRBD2. This CDR3 comprises 14 residues. The V segment lost 3 bases and the J segment 4 bases; nucleotides outside the gene matches: 5. Germline V gene lookup returns CDR1 SGHVS and CDR2 FQNEAQ. The CDR3 is CASSFEIAGETQYF. The CDR3 DNA follows: TGTGCCAGCAGCTTTGAGATAGCGGGAGAGACCCAGTACTTC.